These 14 T cell receptor beta chains came from one sample sequenced in a study of blood T cell repertoires in COVID-19. Data came from immunoSEQ multiplex PCR; TCRdb stores just in-frame clones and leaves some out. The sample yields 200,000 to 250,000 clones, around three quarters seen once. Sequencing was done on a sample of peripheral blood. These receptors all stem from a woman aged 70-85 years with acute or convalescent COVID-19.

The rearrangement joins TRBV9 to TRBJ2-7, with D possibly TRBD2 on 6 matching bases. Trimming left V 6 bases short and J 7 bases short, with 17 bases between. Germline-derived CDR1 and CDR2 are SGDLS and YYNGEE. This CDR3 is built from 13 residues. The CDR3 reads CASNPGGAGEQYF. CDR3 sequence (DNA): TGTGCCAGCAACCCCGGTGGGGCGGGGGAGCAGTACTTC. Full variable domain (rest looked up from reference TRBV9 and TRBJ2-7): DSGVTQTPKHLITATGQRVTLRCSPRSGDLSVYWYQQSLDQGLQFLIQYYNGEERAKGNILERFSAQQFPDLHSELNLSSLELGDSALYFCASNPGGAGEQYFGPGTRLTVT.

The chain couples TRBV18 to TRBJ2-2, with 9 bases matching TRBD2. This CDR3 is built from 15 residues. The ends lost 1 base at V and 4 bases at J; junction bases unmatched: 1. CDR1 and CDR2 (germline): KGHSH, LQKENI. The DNA for the CDR3 is TGTGCCAGCTCACCACTTAGCGGGGGCACCGGGGAGCTGTTTTTT. Its translation is CASSPLSGGTGELFF.

This clone was counted a few times. The rearrangement joins TRBV15 to TRBJ1-2, with D possibly matching TRBD1 (6 bases). The germline V gene encodes CDR1 LNHNV and CDR2 YYDKDF (reference sequence). This CDR3 is built from 14 residues. The V end lost 5 bases, the J end lost 4 bases, and 14 bases lay between the germline ends. The CDR3 region is CATSYRTEAYGYTF. CDR3 DNA: TGTGCCACCAGCTATCGGACAGAGGCCTATGGCTACACCTTC.

As to this clone: The sample contains more than one DNA sequence encoding this CDR3. The chain combines TRBV3-1 (or the pseudogene TRBV3-2) with TRBJ1-1, with D possibly being TRBD1 (5 bases). Trimming cost V 0 bases and J 4 bases, with 9 bases left between them. This CDR3 comprises 14 residues. Germline loops: CDR1 LGHDT, CDR2 YNNKEL (reference sequence). CDR3 nucleotides: TGTGCCAGCAGCCAAGAGGGGGGTGGCACTGAAGCTTTCTTT. It yields the protein CASSQEGGGTEAFF.

The J gene is TRBJ1-1, the V gene TRBV28, with TRBD1 as a possible D gene (5 bases). The germline gives CDR1 MDHEN, CDR2 SYDVKM. This CDR3 is built from 12 residues. V lost 1 base and J lost 10, with 10 bases in between. The CDR3 loop is CASSLSLGGAFF. The DNA for the CDR3 is TGTGCCAGCAGTTTATCTCTCGGGGGAGCTTTCTTT.

This clone was observed a handful of times. The V call is TRBV24-1, the J call TRBJ2-7; TRBD1 agrees at 10 bases. The CDR3 covers 13 residues. With 4 bases clipped from V and 6 bases from J, the junction kept 2 bases outside the gene matches. CDR1 and CDR2 from the germline V gene are KGHDR and SFDVKD. For the CDR3, the DNA is TGTGCCACCAGTGACGGGACAGGGGTCGAGCAGTACTTC. Translation gives CATSDGTGVEQYF.

CDR3 coding DNA: TGTGCCAGCAGCTTGGGCGGGGAAAGCACCATATATTTT. This sequence encodes CASSLGGESTIYF. The V gene is TRBV5-6, the J gene TRBJ1-3, with unresolved D. The CDR3 contains 13 residues. Germline loops: CDR1 SGHDT, CDR2 YYEEEE. Trimming cost V 0 bases and J 9 bases, with 10 bases left between them.

The genes are TRBV30 and TRBJ2-1; the D gene is possibly TRBD2 (5 bases). The CDR3 totals 13 residues. V lost 0 bases and J lost 9, with 12 bases in between. CDR1 and CDR2 (germline): GTSNPN, SVGIG (reference sequence). CDR3 loop: CAWSVQSLGEQFF. CDR3 in DNA: TGTGCCTGGAGTGTACAGTCACTAGGTGAGCAGTTCTTC. Complete variable domain (other parts from reference TRBV30 and TRBJ2-1): SQTIHQWPATLVQPVGSPLSLECTVEGTSNPNLYWYRQAAGRGLQLLFYSVGIGQISSEVPQNLSASRPQDRQFILSSKKLLLSDSGFYLCAWSVQSLGEQFFGPGTRLTVL.

The chain combines TRBV27 with TRBJ1-1; possible D gene TRBD1, 6 bases. The CDR3 loop spans 15 amino acids. V was clipped by 1 base and J by 0 bases, with 9 bases between them. Germline V CDR1 and CDR2: MNHEY, SMNVEV (reference sequence). CDR3 bases: TGTGCCAGCAGTTTATGGGGGGGCATGAACACTGAAGCTTTCTTT. It encodes CASSLWGGMNTEAFF.

V and J are TRBV28 and TRBJ2-3; TRBD1 matches 10 bases. This CDR3 has 15 residues. V shed 8 bases, J shed 6 bases, and the junction held 11 bases outside the gene matches. Germline loops: CDR1 MDHEN, CDR2 SYDVKM. The CDR3 sequence: CASSRPGQGSDTQYF. CDR3 sequence (DNA): TGTGCCAGCTCCAGGCCGGGACAGGGGTCGGATACGCAGTATTTT.

The chain carries TRBV19 and TRBJ2-3; D may be TRBD2 (5 bases). Germline V CDR1 and CDR2: LNHDA, SQIVND (reference sequence). This CDR3 is 14 amino acids long. V lost 8 bases and J lost 1, with 13 bases in between. The CDR3 loop is CASRGLLRTDTQYF. The CDR3 DNA follows: TGTGCCAGTCGAGGACTCCTACGCACAGATACGCAGTATTTT.

This clone was seen a few times. The V gene is TRBV2, the J gene TRBJ2-1, with 11 positions matching TRBD2. CDR3 length: 16 residues. Germline V CDR1 and CDR2: SNHLY, FYNNEI. V lost 6 bases and J lost 9; bases outside the gene matches: 13. This chain's CDR3 is CASRRGGTSGFAEQFF. CDR3 sequence (DNA): TGTGCCAGCAGAAGAGGGGGGACTAGCGGCTTTGCTGAGCAGTTCTTC.

This sequence joins TRBV20-1 and TRBJ2-2, with a possible D match to TRBD2 (5 bases). Germline V gives CDR1 DFQATT, CDR2 SNEGSKA (reference sequence). The CDR3 consists of 15 residues. The V and J ends lost 3 bases and 1 base respectively, with 12 bases between them. In nucleotides, the CDR3 is TGCAGTGCTAGTCCCGGCGGGTTGAACACCGGGGAGCTGTTTTTT. Protein sequence: CSASPGGLNTGELFF.

The chain carries TRBV15 and TRBJ2-3; possible D gene TRBD2, 6 bases. V dropped 8 bases and J dropped 5 bases, with 14 bases sitting between them. This CDR3 contains 13 residues. Germline-derived CDR1 and CDR2 are LNHNV and YYDKDF (reference sequence). In DNA form, the CDR3 reads TGTGCCACCTTACGGGAGTATCAAGATACGCAGTATTTT. It translates to CATLREYQDTQYF.